The 29 T cell receptor beta chains listed next were all sequenced from one sample in a study of blood T cell repertoires in COVID-19. Profiling relied on immunoSEQ multiplex PCR, and the TCRdb table lists in-frame clones only, not all of them. The sample shows approximately 170,000 clones, around four fifths of them seen only once. The sample consisted of PBMCs or T cells enriched from blood (not recorded which). These receptors came from a woman aged 45-65 years who had recovered from COVID-19.

The chain combines TRBV5-6 with TRBJ1-2, with D maybe TRBD1 (5 bases). Trimming took off 4 bases at V and 4 bases at J, with 14 bases between the two ends. CDR3 length equals 14 residues. Germline V CDR1 and CDR2: SGHDT, YYEEEE. Here the CDR3 reads CASSPGGSIYGYTF. The CDR3, as DNA: TGTGCCAGCAGCCCCGGGGGATCTATCTATGGCTACACCTTC.

The chain employs TRBV30 and TRBJ2-2; 16 positions agree with TRBD2. The junction had 11 bases not matched to a gene; V was cut back by 5 bases and J by 5 bases. The CDR3 loop spans 18 amino acids. The germline V gene encodes CDR1 GTSNPN and CDR2 SVGIG (reference sequence). The CDR3 DNA reads TGTGCCTGGGATTGGGGACTAGCGGGGGGGCCGTGTACCGGGGAGCTGTTTTTT. Translation: CAWDWGLAGGPCTGELFF. Full variable domain (missing parts from reference TRBV30 and TRBJ2-2): SQTIHQWPATLVQPVGSPLSLECTVEGTSNPNLYWYRQAAGRGLQLLFYSVGIGQISSEVPQNLSASRPQDRQFILSSKKLLLSDSGFYLCAWDWGLAGGPCTGELFFGEGSRLTVL.

This chain links TRBV19 with TRBJ1-6; a possible D gene is TRBD1 (6 bases). Trimming removed 6 bases at V and 5 bases at J, with 23 bases between. The CDR3 sequence is 18 residues long. Per germline, CDR1 LNHDA and CDR2 SQIVND (reference sequence). The CDR3 sequence: CASSRGGQFFPHNSPLHF. The CDR3 DNA follows: TGTGCCAGTAGCCGGGGTGGACAGTTCTTCCCCCATAATTCACCCCTCCACTTT. Using reference TRBV19 and TRBJ1-6 for the parts outside the CDR3, the full variable domain is DGGITQSPKYLFRKEGQNVTLSCEQNLNHDAMYWYRQDPGQGLRLIYYSQIVNDFQKGDIAEGYSVSREKKESFPLTVTSAQKNPTAFYLCASSRGGQFFPHNSPLHFGNGTRLTVT.

This clone was picked up one time. V and J are TRBV19 and TRBJ1-2; 7 positions match TRBD1. CDR1 is LNHDA and CDR2 is SQIVND in the germline V gene (reference sequence). The junction had 9 bases not matched to a gene; V was cut back by 7 bases and J by 4 bases. This CDR3 has 14 residues. This CDR3 is CASTPDRIFYGYTF. The CDR3 DNA is TGTGCCAGTACTCCGGACAGGATCTTCTATGGCTACACCTTC.

V usage is TRBV4-3 and J usage is TRBJ2-7; D is perhaps TRBD2 (6 bases). Trimming left V 4 bases short and J 6 bases short, with 19 bases between. CDR1 and CDR2 (germline): LGHNA, YSLEER. CDR3 size: 15 residues. CDR3 in amino acids: CASSRGWIGAGEQYF. In DNA form, the CDR3 reads TGCGCCAGCAGCCGCGGATGGATAGGAGCGGGCGAGCAGTACTTC.

This chain uses TRBV9 with TRBJ2-5; the D gene is possibly TRBD1 (5 bases). Germline-derived CDR1 and CDR2 are SGDLS and YYNGEE. V shed 0 bases and J shed 4 bases, with 13 bases lying between them. The CDR3 spans 15 residues. This chain's CDR3 is CASSVAPQGRETQYF. DNA for the CDR3: TGTGCCAGCAGCGTAGCCCCCCAGGGTAGAGAGACCCAGTACTTC. Combining the CDR3 with reference TRBV9 and TRBJ2-5 gives the whole variable domain DSGVTQTPKHLITATGQRVTLRCSPRSGDLSVYWYQQSLDQGLQFLIQYYNGEERAKGNILERFSAQQFPDLHSELNLSSLELGDSALYFCASSVAPQGRETQYFGPGTRLLVL.

The J gene is TRBJ1-1, the V gene TRBV7-2; D might be TRBD1 (6 bases). The CDR3 is 11 residues long. Trimming pared 5 bases from V and 10 bases from J, leaving 11 bases between. CDR1 is SGHTA, CDR2 FQGNSA, per germline. CDR3 residues: CASSPDRRAFF. The CDR3, as DNA: TGTGCCAGCAGCCCAGACAGGAGAGCTTTCTTT.

The V and J genes are TRBV19 and TRBJ1-1, with D unresolved. V lost 3 bases, J lost 5 bases, and 13 bases lay in between. This CDR3 comprises 14 residues. The germline CDR1 and CDR2 sequences are LNHDA and SQIVND (reference sequence). The CDR3 sequence: CASSMTGFATEAFF. CDR3 DNA sequence: TGTGCCAGTAGTATGACCGGGTTCGCGACTGAAGCTTTCTTT. Full variable domain (outside the CDR3, taken from reference TRBV19 and TRBJ1-1): DGGITQSPKYLFRKEGQNVTLSCEQNLNHDAMYWYRQDPGQGLRLIYYSQIVNDFQKGDIAEGYSVSREKKESFPLTVTSAQKNPTAFYLCASSMTGFATEAFFGQGTRLTVV.

The rearrangement links TRBV4-3 to TRBJ1-2; possible D gene TRBD1, 5 bases. The ends were cut back, 2 bases at V and 8 bases at J, with 12 bases in the middle. Germline V gene sequence: CDR1 LGHNA, CDR2 YSLEER. The CDR3 contains 13 residues. CDR3 residues: CASSQRGGNGYTF. The CDR3 DNA sequence: TGCGCCAGCAGCCAAAGGGGAGGGAACGGCTACACCTTC.

The genes are TRBV7-8 and TRBJ1-4, with no clear D. The V and J ends lost 4 bases and 4 bases respectively, with 13 bases between them. This CDR3 comprises 15 residues. CDR1 SGHVS and CDR2 FQNEAQ come from the germline V gene. The CDR3 here is CASSSRRRGNEKLFF. The CDR3 DNA follows: TGTGCCAGCAGCTCCCGGCGGCGGGGTAATGAAAAACTGTTTTTT.

CDR3 nucleotides: TGTGCCACCCCCCGCCGGGGGCAGTACTTC. Amino acid sequence: CATPRRGQYF. The V call is TRBV15, the J call TRBJ2-7; TRBD2 is a possible D gene (5 bases). Germline V gene sequence: CDR1 LNHNV, CDR2 YYDKDF (reference sequence). The CDR3 has 10 amino acids. Trimming removed 8 bases at V and 9 bases at J, with 11 bases between.

The chain recombines TRBV6-6 with TRBJ1-2; D possibly corresponds to TRBD1 (6 bases). The V and J ends lost 0 bases and 2 bases respectively, with 7 bases between them. CDR1 MNHNY and CDR2 SVGAGI come from the germline V gene (reference sequence). CDR3 size: 14 residues. In DNA form, the CDR3 reads TGTGCCAGCAGTTACTCAAGGGGGAACTATGGCTACACCTTC. This sequence encodes CASSYSRGNYGYTF.

The chain uses TRBV9 and TRBJ2-3, with TRBD2 matching 9 bases. With 4 bases clipped from V and 4 bases from J, the junction kept 10 bases outside the gene matches. The CDR3 has 16 residues. Germline CDR1 and CDR2: SGDLS and YYNGEE. CDR3 DNA sequence: TGTGCCAGCAGCTCGGGGAGCGGGAGGATCGCAGATACGCAGTATTTT. Protein sequence: CASSSGSGRIADTQYF.

This clone was counted a few times. The chain couples TRBV7-2 to TRBJ1-6; unclear D gene. There are 12 residues in the CDR3. Trimming cost V 2 bases and J 13 bases, with 9 bases left between them. CDR1 is SGHTA and CDR2 is FQGNSA in the germline V gene. The DNA for the CDR3 is TGTGCCAGCAGCTTATCGGGGTTGCCCCTCCACTTT. It yields the protein CASSLSGLPLHF.

V is TRBV21-1 and J is TRBJ1-1; the listed D gene, TRBD1, was not tested against the DNA. TRBV21-1 is described as a pseudogene. This CDR3 contains 14 residues. In nucleotides, the CDR3 is TGTGCCAGCACTCACTACAGGAATCCCACTGAAGCTTTCTTT. Its protein product is CASTHYRNPTEAFF.

The chain is built from TRBV7-2 and TRBJ2-3; 10 positions agree with TRBD2. CDR1 is SGHTA, CDR2 FQGNSA, per germline. This CDR3 comprises 16 residues. The J segment lost 1 base and the V segment lost 6 bases, leaving 7 bases of the junction unmatched. The CDR3 DNA sequence: TGTGCCAGCAGACTCAGCGGGGGGGCCGGCACAGATACGCAGTATTTT. Protein: CASRLSGGAGTDTQYF.

V gene TRBV19 combines with J gene TRBJ1-5; 7 bases are shared with TRBD1. After removal of 4 bases from V and 3 bases from J, the junction contained 6 bases not matched to a gene. CDR3 length equals 15 residues. Germline lookup yields CDR1 LNHDA and CDR2 SQIVND (reference sequence). The CDR3 nucleotides are TGTGCCAGTAGTACAGGAGGGGGCCCCAATCAGCCCCAGCATTTT. The encoded protein is CASSTGGGPNQPQHF.

The rearrangement joins TRBV3-1 (or the pseudogene TRBV3-2) to TRBJ2-3; 11 bases match TRBD2. V gave up 4 bases and J gave up 9 bases; unmatched junction bases: 12. The germline CDR1 and CDR2 sequences are LGHDT and YNNKEL (reference sequence). The CDR3 runs 16 residues. CDR3: CASSPGTSGPTGTQYF. The CDR3 nucleotides read TGTGCCAGCAGCCCCGGGACTAGCGGACCGACGGGGACGCAGTATTTT.

V is TRBV6-6 and J is TRBJ2-3, with unresolved D. Trimming left V 2 bases short and J 1 base short, with 10 bases between. Germline-derived CDR1 and CDR2 are MNHNY and SVGAGI (reference sequence). CDR3 length: 15 residues. The DNA for the CDR3 is TGTGCCAGCAGTTACCCTAGTTCTGGCACAGATACGCAGTATTTT. The encoded protein is CASSYPSSGTDTQYF.

J is TRBJ2-1 and V is TRBV2; TRBD2 agrees at 14 bases. Trimming removed 4 bases from V and 7 bases from J; junction bases left unmatched: 3. Germline-derived CDR1 and CDR2 are SNHLY and FYNNEI. This CDR3 is built from 15 residues. CDR3 sequence: CASSVWTSGGNEQFF. DNA of the CDR3: TGTGCCAGCAGTGTTTGGACTAGCGGGGGGAATGAGCAGTTCTTC.

CDR3 in amino acids: CASSPGTSVSYEQYF. Written as DNA, the CDR3 is TGTGCCAGCAGCCCCGGGACTAGCGTTTCCTACGAGCAGTACTTC. The rearrangement links TRBV11-2 to TRBJ2-7; 10 nucleotides match TRBD2. With V trimmed by 5 bases and J by 1 base, 5 bases remained unmatched. Per germline, CDR1 SGHAT and CDR2 FQNNGV. The CDR3 contains 15 residues.

The V gene is TRBV6-6, the J gene TRBJ2-7, with 9 nucleotides matching TRBD1. The CDR3 is 12 amino acids. Germline V gives CDR1 MNHNY, CDR2 SVGAGI (reference sequence). Trimming cost V 4 bases and J 6 bases; bases outside gene matches: 1. The CDR3 DNA reads as TGTGCCAGCAGTTTGACAGGGGGCGAGCAGTACTTC. Translating it yields CASSLTGGEQYF.

The chain couples TRBV12-3 or TRBV12-4 to TRBJ1-2; perhaps TRBD1 as D (5 bases). The CDR3 is 13 residues long. V dropped 4 bases and J dropped 6 bases, with 12 bases sitting between them. The CDR3 spells CASSSYQGNGYTF. CDR3 coding DNA: TGTGCCAGCAGTTCCTACCAGGGAAATGGCTACACCTTC.

This clone was seen a handful of times. The same CDR3 arises from other DNA sequences in this sample as well. The V gene is TRBV7-2, the J gene TRBJ2-7; 9 nucleotides align to TRBD2. Germline V gives CDR1 SGHTA, CDR2 FQGNSA. The CDR3 loop spans 15 amino acids. With V trimmed by 3 bases and J by 2 bases, 5 bases remained unmatched. The CDR3 loop is CASSLGASGTYEQYF. CDR3 DNA sequence: TGTGCCAGCAGCTTGGGGGCTAGCGGGACCTACGAGCAGTACTTC.

The V call is TRBV11-2, the J call TRBJ2-3; 7 bases match TRBD2. CDR3 length equals 15 residues. V lost 5 bases to trimming and J lost 2 bases; unmatched junction nucleotides: 7. Germline V gene lookup returns CDR1 SGHAT and CDR2 FQNNGV. CDR3 in amino acids: CASSIAGDPTDTQYF. CDR3 DNA sequence: TGTGCCAGCAGCATTGCGGGGGATCCCACAGATACGCAGTATTTT.

The gene calls are TRBV24-1 and TRBJ1-2; 7 bases line up with TRBD1. This CDR3 is built from 17 residues. Germline V gives CDR1 KGHDR, CDR2 SFDVKD. Germline trimming cut 3 bases from V and 1 base from J; bases unmatched to any gene: 10. CDR3 nucleotide sequence: TGTGCCACCAGTGATCGGGACAGTCGCGATATTAACTATGGCTACACCTTC. It is translated as CATSDRDSRDINYGYTF.

This sequence joins TRBV18 and TRBJ2-7, with D perhaps TRBD2 (6 bases). Trimming removed 3 bases from V and 2 bases from J, with 14 bases in between. CDR1 is KGHSH and CDR2 is LQKENI in the germline V gene. The CDR3 has 15 residues. The CDR3 bases are TGTGCCAGCTCACCGGGAAGGAGGGATCCCTACGAGCAGTACTTC. Translating it yields CASSPGRRDPYEQYF.

The rearrangement uses TRBV9 and TRBJ1-6; 7 bases match TRBD1. V dropped 0 bases and J dropped 10; count of bases not matched to a gene: 7. CDR3 length: 15 amino acids. Germline V gene data show CDR1 as SGDLS and CDR2 as YYNGEE. CDR3 amino acids: CASSVGEGARSPLHF. In nucleotides, the CDR3 is TGTGCCAGCAGCGTAGGTGAGGGGGCTCGGTCACCCCTCCACTTT.

The chain uses TRBV12-3 or TRBV12-4 and TRBJ2-7; D call uncertain. The CDR3 is 13 amino acids. Between the trimmed V and J ends, which lost 8 bases and 3 bases, there was a span of 14 bases. Written as DNA, the CDR3 is TGTGCCAGCGGAATTGGAGAGAACTACGAGCAGTACTTC. Translated: CASGIGENYEQYF.